The sequence of this T cell receptor beta chain was determined in a study of blood T cell repertoires in COVID-19. Sequencing was performed with immunoSEQ multiplex PCR; in TCRdb, only in-frame clones are kept and a portion is missing. The sample includes about 220,000 clones, about 88% seen only once; the top ten take over 1.5%. Germline loops: CDR1 PRHDT, CDR2 FYEKMQ (reference sequence). Trimming cost V 5 bases and J 4 bases, with 20 bases left between them. The CDR3 consists of 16 residues. The sample was peripheral blood. This receptor was taken from a man aged 35-49 years with active or convalescent COVID-19. This chain joins TRBV13 and TRBJ1-1; D not certain. The CDR3 DNA is TGTGCCAGCAGCCTCAGCCGCGGGAGGGTGGGCACTGAAGCTTTCTTT. Its translation is CASSLSRGRVGTEAFF.